The next 23 T cell receptor beta chains were all read from a single sample in a study of T cell responses to AZD1222 COVID-19 vaccine. Assay: immunoSEQ multiplex PCR; the TCRdb copy retains only in-frame clones and omits some. The profile shows 98,000 or so clones, around 86% of them singletons. Sequenced here: peripheral blood, sampled 28 days after the second dose of the MenACWY control vaccine. These receptor sequences come from an adult who received the MenACWY meningococcal vaccine as a control.

This clone was counted between two and nine times. This chain uses TRBV5-8 with TRBJ2-7; D is unclear. The CDR3 contains 15 residues. Between the trimmed V and J ends, which lost 4 bases and 3 bases, there was a span of 17 bases. CDR1 and CDR2 (germline): SGHTS, YDEGEE. CDR3 DNA: TGTGCCAGCAGCGTCGACTCACAGCTAGACTACGAGCAGTACTTC. Translated: CASSVDSQLDYEQYF.

This clone showed up just once. This chain joins TRBV6-5 and TRBJ2-5; possibly TRBD1 for D (5 bases). The CDR3 runs to 14 residues. Looked up from germline, CDR1 is MNHEY and CDR2 is SVGAGI. The V and J ends lost 0 bases and 6 bases respectively, with 11 bases between them. The CDR3 DNA sequence: TGTGCCAGCAGTTACTCGGACATGCGGAAGACCCAGTACTTC. It codes for CASSYSDMRKTQYF.

As concerns this clone: The sample holds other DNA sequences that translate to the same CDR3. The V call is TRBV18, the J call TRBJ2-5, with D unresolved. CDR3 length equals 12 residues. Germline values: CDR1 KGHSH, CDR2 LQKENI. The germline V and J ends were trimmed by 3 bases and 2 bases, with 4 bases remaining between them. The CDR3 reads CASSPGQETQYF. The CDR3 region has the DNA TGTGCCAGCTCACCGGGTCAAGAGACCCAGTACTTC.

The CDR3 protein is CASSQGPLANYGYTF. DNA for the CDR3: TGTGCCAGCAGCCAAGGCCCGTTAGCTAACTATGGCTACACCTTC. The rearrangement links TRBV14 to TRBJ1-2, with no clear D. In germline, CDR1 is SGHDN, CDR2 FVKESK. This CDR3 spans 15 amino acids. The V and J ends lost 1 base and 0 bases respectively, with 9 bases between them.

The V and J genes are TRBV5-4 and TRBJ2-7; D ambiguous. CDR1 and CDR2 (germline): SGHNT, YYREEE (reference sequence). This CDR3 comprises 13 residues. V dropped 0 bases and J dropped 2 bases, with 6 bases sitting between them. This CDR3 is CASSLGLTYEQYF. In DNA form, the CDR3 reads TGTGCCAGCAGCTTGGGACTGACCTACGAGCAGTACTTC.

This clone was counted between two and nine times. The genes are TRBV9 and TRBJ1-6, with TRBD1 identical over 7 bases. The CDR3 has 14 amino acids. Germline CDR1 reads SGDLS; CDR2 reads YYNGEE. J lost 4 bases, V lost 7 bases, and 5 bases had no gene match. The CDR3 region is CASAPGQYNSPLHF. The CDR3, as DNA: TGTGCCAGCGCCCCGGGACAGTATAATTCACCCCTCCACTTT.

The chain links TRBV12-3 or TRBV12-4 to TRBJ2-3; D is unclear. The CDR3 consists of 13 residues. V was trimmed by 2 bases and J by 3 bases, leaving 6 bases between them. The CDR3 here is CASSLRVTDTQYF. The CDR3 DNA sequence: TGTGCCAGCAGTTTACGAGTGACAGATACGCAGTATTTT.

The chain links TRBV7-9 to TRBJ2-3, with 10 positions matching TRBD2. CDR3 length: 14 residues. V was clipped by 5 bases and J by 4 bases; unmatched bases: 3. Germline CDR1 and CDR2: SEHNR and FQNEAQ (reference sequence). CDR3 sequence reads: CASSPSGGADTQYF. The CDR3 bases are TGTGCCAGCAGCCCTAGCGGGGGTGCAGATACGCAGTATTTT. Drawing the rest from reference TRBV7-9 and TRBJ2-3, the complete variable domain is DTGVSQNPRHKITKRGQNVTFRCDPISEHNRLYWYRQTLGQGPEFLTYFQNEAQLEKSRLLSDRFSAERPKGSFSTLEIQRTEQGDSAMYLCASSPSGGADTQYFGPGTRLTVL.

Notes on this clone: It is likely a read error, because the conserved phenylalanine at the end of the CDR3 is missing. The DNA is left out, because the CDR3 cannot be placed on it with certainty; the CDR3 is given as TCRdb lists it. The chain carries TRBV20-1 and TRBJ1-2; the DNA was not compared with TRBD1, the D call given in the table. Inclusive of both ends, the CDR3 amounts to 11 amino acids. The germline CDR1 and CDR2 sequences are DFQATT and SNEGSKA (reference sequence). The CDR3 reads CSARVLGYPTA.

CDR3 in DNA: TGCGCCAGCAGTGAGCCACTACGTGGGAACGGCTACGAGCAGTACTTC. Protein product: CASSEPLRGNGYEQYF. This chain uses TRBV10-2 with TRBJ2-7; D ambiguous. The CDR3 has 16 amino acids. Germline CDR1 is WSHSY and CDR2 is SAAADI. The V and J ends lost 2 bases and 3 bases respectively, with 17 bases between them.

This clone was recorded only once. The chain couples TRBV7-2 to TRBJ1-2, with 9 bases identical to TRBD1. V lost 4 bases, J lost 3 bases, and 6 bases stayed unmatched. Germline lookup yields CDR1 SGHTA and CDR2 FQGNSA. The CDR3 runs 15 residues. The CDR3 loop is CASSSPGQGHYGYTF. The CDR3 DNA follows: TGTGCCAGCAGCTCTCCGGGACAGGGTCACTATGGCTACACCTTC.

The CDR3 DNA sequence: TGTGCCACGTTCCCCCAGGGTTACACTGAAGCTTTCTTT. Protein: CATFPQGYTEAFF. This chain connects TRBV6-5 to TRBJ1-1; TRBD1 might be the D (5 bases). Trimming left V 10 bases short and J 3 bases short, with 15 bases between. Per germline, CDR1 MNHEY and CDR2 SVGAGI. This CDR3 is built from 13 residues.

This clone was detected only a few times. V gene TRBV5-4 combines with J gene TRBJ2-5; 10 nucleotides match TRBD2. Germline values: CDR1 SGHNT, CDR2 YYREEE (reference sequence). V was clipped by 0 bases and J by 5 bases; unmatched bases: 10. This CDR3 is 17 amino acids long. The CDR3 nucleotides read TGTGCCAGCAGCTTGGCCCCTAGCGGGGGAGGAGGGGAGACCCAGTACTTC. Its protein product is CASSLAPSGGGGETQYF.

V usage is TRBV7-3 and J usage is TRBJ1-1, with unresolved D. The CDR3 extends over 15 amino acids. V was shortened by 2 bases and J by 3 bases, with 13 bases between the two germline ends. CDR1 SGHTA and CDR2 FQGTGA come from the germline V gene. The CDR3 region has the DNA TGTGCCAGCAGCTTATCGGCAGGCATGGACACTGAAGCTTTCTTT. Its protein product is CASSLSAGMDTEAFF.

The chain carries TRBV9 and TRBJ1-6, with D perhaps TRBD1 (5 bases). The CDR3 has 14 amino acids. From germline, CDR1 is SGDLS and CDR2 YYNGEE. Trimming removed 0 bases at V and 9 bases at J, with 10 bases between. The CDR3 region has the DNA TGTGCCAGCAGCGTAGGGGGCGTGAGTTCACCCCTCCACTTT. It encodes CASSVGGVSSPLHF.

The chain carries TRBV18 and TRBJ2-7, with D maybe TRBD2 (6 bases). There are 13 residues in the CDR3. Germline-derived CDR1 and CDR2 are KGHSH and LQKENI. V lost 1 base and J 6 bases, leaving 10 bases between the germline ends. The DNA for the CDR3 is TGTGCCAGCTCACCACAGGGACTCTCCGAGCAGTACTTC. It yields the protein CASSPQGLSEQYF.

The sample holds one count of this clone. The chain combines TRBV3-1 (or the pseudogene TRBV3-2) with TRBJ1-2; perhaps TRBD1 as D (6 bases). The germline CDR1 and CDR2 sequences are LGHDT and YNNKEL (reference sequence). The CDR3 covers 15 residues. With 4 bases removed from V and 3 bases from J, the gap between germline ends came to 15 bases. CDR3 sequence (DNA): TGTGCCAGCAGCCTCGGACAGTCCTTGCACTATGGCTACACCTTC. Its protein product is CASSLGQSLHYGYTF.

The chain employs TRBV30 and TRBJ1-1, with D possibly TRBD1 on 5 matching bases. The CDR3 length is 13 residues. V was trimmed by 2 bases and J by 1 base, leaving 8 bases between them. The germline CDR1 and CDR2 sequences are GTSNPN and SVGIG (reference sequence). The CDR3 loop reads CAWSRGENTEAFF. In DNA form, the CDR3 reads TGTGCCTGGAGTCGGGGGGAGAACACTGAAGCTTTCTTT. Combining the CDR3 with reference TRBV30 and TRBJ1-1 gives the whole variable domain SQTIHQWPATLVQPVGSPLSLECTVEGTSNPNLYWYRQAAGRGLQLLFYSVGIGQISSEVPQNLSASRPQDRQFILSSKKLLLSDSGFYLCAWSRGENTEAFFGQGTRLTVV.

This chain joins TRBV5-4 and TRBJ1-2, with a tentative D call TRBD1 (6 bases). The CDR3 runs to 13 residues. CDR1 is SGHNT and CDR2 is YYREEE in the germline V gene (reference sequence). Trimming left V 5 bases short and J 7 bases short, with 15 bases between. CDR3 in DNA: TGTGCCAGCAGTATGGGGGACATGGCTGGCTACACCTTC. This gives the protein CASSMGDMAGYTF.

For this clone: The sample carries other DNA sequences with the same CDR3. The rearrangement uses TRBV19 and TRBJ1-6; 7 nucleotides match TRBD1. The CDR3 loop spans 14 amino acids. V trimming: 4 bases; J trimming: 5 bases; junction bases outside the gene matches: 2. Germline V gene lookup returns CDR1 LNHDA and CDR2 SQIVND (reference sequence). CDR3 in DNA: TGTGCCAGTAGTAAGGGGGCTCATAATTCACCCCTCCACTTT. Protein product: CASSKGAHNSPLHF. Using reference TRBV19 and TRBJ1-6 for the parts outside the CDR3, the full variable domain is DGGITQSPKYLFRKEGQNVTLSCEQNLNHDAMYWYRQDPGQGLRLIYYSQIVNDFQKGDIAEGYSVSREKKESFPLTVTSAQKNPTAFYLCASSKGAHNSPLHFGNGTRLTVT.

The genes are TRBV9 and TRBJ2-1, with TRBD2 identical over 7 bases. Germline V gives CDR1 SGDLS, CDR2 YYNGEE. Trimming took 0 bases from V and 6 from J; bases not matched to a gene: 6. This CDR3 has 15 amino acids. The CDR3 region has the DNA TGTGCCAGCAGCGTAGGAGGGAGGGCTATCAATGAGCAGTTCTTC. It yields the protein CASSVGGRAINEQFF.

The chain uses TRBV3-1 (or the pseudogene TRBV3-2) and TRBJ2-1; D not certain. From germline, CDR1 is LGHDT and CDR2 YNNKEL (reference sequence). The CDR3 has 14 residues. Trimming cost V 0 bases and J 14 bases, with 17 bases left between them. CDR3 bases: TGTGCCAGCAGCCAAGATCATCCGGCTTCGGTCGAGTTCTTC. The encoded protein is CASSQDHPASVEFF.

The gene calls are TRBV7-8 and TRBJ2-3; no firm D call. Trimming shortened V by 5 bases and J by 6 bases, and 12 bases separated the two germline ends. The CDR3 length is 13 residues. Germline assignment: CDR1 SGHVS and CDR2 FQNEAQ. The CDR3 is CASSDGPEDTQYF. The CDR3 DNA follows: TGTGCCAGCAGCGATGGACCCGAGGATACGCAGTATTTT.